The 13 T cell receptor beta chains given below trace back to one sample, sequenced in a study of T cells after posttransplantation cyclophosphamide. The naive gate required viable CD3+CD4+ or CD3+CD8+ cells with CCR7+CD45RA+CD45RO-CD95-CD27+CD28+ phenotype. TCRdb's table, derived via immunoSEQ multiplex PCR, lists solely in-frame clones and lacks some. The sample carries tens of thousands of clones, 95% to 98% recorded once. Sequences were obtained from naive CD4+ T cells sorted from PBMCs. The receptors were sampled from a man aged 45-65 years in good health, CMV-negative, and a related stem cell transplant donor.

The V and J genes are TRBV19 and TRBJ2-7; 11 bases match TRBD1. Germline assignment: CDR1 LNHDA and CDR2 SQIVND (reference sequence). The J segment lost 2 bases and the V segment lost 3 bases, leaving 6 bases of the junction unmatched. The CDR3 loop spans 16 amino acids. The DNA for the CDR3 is TGTGCCAGTAGTATCGGGACAGGGGGATCGACCTACGAGCAGTACTTC. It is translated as CASSIGTGGSTYEQYF. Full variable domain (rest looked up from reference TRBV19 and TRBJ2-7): DGGITQSPKYLFRKEGQNVTLSCEQNLNHDAMYWYRQDPGQGLRLIYYSQIVNDFQKGDIAEGYSVSREKKESFPLTVTSAQKNPTAFYLCASSIGTGGSTYEQYFGPGTRLTVT.

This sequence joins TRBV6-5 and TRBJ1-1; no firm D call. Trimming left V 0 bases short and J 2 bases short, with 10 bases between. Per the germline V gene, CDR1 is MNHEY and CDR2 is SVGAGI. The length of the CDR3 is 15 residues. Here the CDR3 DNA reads TGTGCCAGCAGTTACTCATCCAGCGTAAACACTGAAGCTTTCTTT. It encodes CASSYSSSVNTEAFF.

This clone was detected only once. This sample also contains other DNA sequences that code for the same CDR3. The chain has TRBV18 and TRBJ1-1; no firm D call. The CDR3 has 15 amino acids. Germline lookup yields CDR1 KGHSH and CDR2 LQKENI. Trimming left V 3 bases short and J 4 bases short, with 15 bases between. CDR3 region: CASSPSVAPGTEAFF. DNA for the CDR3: TGTGCCAGCTCACCCTCGGTAGCCCCGGGCACTGAAGCTTTCTTT.

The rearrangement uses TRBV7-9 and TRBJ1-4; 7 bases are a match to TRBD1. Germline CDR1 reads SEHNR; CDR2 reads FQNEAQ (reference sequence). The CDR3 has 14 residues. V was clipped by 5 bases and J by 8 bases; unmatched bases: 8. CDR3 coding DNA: TGTGCCAGCAGCCAAGCCAGGGGGAACGAAAAACTGTTTTTT. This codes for CASSQARGNEKLFF.

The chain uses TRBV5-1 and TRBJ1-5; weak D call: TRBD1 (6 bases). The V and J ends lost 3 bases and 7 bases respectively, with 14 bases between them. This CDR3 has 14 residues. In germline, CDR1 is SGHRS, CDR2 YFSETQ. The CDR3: CASSYQSGEQPQHF. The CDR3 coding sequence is TGCGCCAGCAGCTATCAATCAGGGGAACAGCCCCAGCATTTT.

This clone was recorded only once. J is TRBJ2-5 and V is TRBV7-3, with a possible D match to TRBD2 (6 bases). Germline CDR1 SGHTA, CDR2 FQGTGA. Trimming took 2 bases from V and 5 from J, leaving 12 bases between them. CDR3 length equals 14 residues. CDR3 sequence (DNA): TGTGCCAGCAGCTTAGCACATCGGGGGGAGACCCAGTACTTC. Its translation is CASSLAHRGETQYF. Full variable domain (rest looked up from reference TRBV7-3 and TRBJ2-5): GAGVSQTPSNKVTEKGKYVELRCDPISGHTALYWYRQSLGQGPEFLIYFQGTGAADDSGLPNDRFFAVRPEGSVSTLKIQRTERGDSAVYLCASSLAHRGETQYFGPGTRLLVL.

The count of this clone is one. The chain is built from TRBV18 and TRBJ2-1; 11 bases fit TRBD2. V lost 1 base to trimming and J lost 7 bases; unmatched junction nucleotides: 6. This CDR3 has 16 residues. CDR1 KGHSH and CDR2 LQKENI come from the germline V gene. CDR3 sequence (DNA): TGTGCCAGCTCACCACGATGGCTAGCGGGGGGTAATGAGCAGTTCTTC. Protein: CASSPRWLAGGNEQFF.

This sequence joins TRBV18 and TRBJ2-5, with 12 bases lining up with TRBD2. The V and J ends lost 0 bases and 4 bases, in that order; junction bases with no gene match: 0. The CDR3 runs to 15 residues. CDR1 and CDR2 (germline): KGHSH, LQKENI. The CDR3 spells CASSPPGLAGETQYF. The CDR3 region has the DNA TGTGCCAGCTCACCACCGGGACTAGCGGGAGAGACCCAGTACTTC.

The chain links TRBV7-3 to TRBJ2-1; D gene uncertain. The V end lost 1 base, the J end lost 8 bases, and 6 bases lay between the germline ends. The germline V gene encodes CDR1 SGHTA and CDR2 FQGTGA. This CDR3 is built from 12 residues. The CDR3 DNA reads TGTGCCAGCAGCTTAAACCCGGATGAGCAGTTCTTC. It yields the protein CASSLNPDEQFF.

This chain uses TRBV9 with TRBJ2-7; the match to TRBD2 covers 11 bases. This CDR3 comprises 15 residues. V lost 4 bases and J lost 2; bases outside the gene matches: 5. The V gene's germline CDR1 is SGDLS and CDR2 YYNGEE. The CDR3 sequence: CASSQGLAAPYEQYF. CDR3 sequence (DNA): TGTGCCAGCAGCCAGGGACTAGCGGCGCCCTACGAGCAGTACTTC.

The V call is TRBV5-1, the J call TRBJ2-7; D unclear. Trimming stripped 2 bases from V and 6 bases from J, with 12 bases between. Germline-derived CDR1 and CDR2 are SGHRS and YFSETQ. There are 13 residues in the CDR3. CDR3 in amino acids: CASSFTTILEQYF. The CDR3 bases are TGCGCCAGCAGCTTCACCACTATCCTCGAGCAGTACTTC.

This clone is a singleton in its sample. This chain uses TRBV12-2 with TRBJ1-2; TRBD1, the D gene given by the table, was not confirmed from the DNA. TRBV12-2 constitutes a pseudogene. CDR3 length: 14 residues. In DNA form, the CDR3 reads TGTGCAAGTCGACACAGGACCTACCTTGAAGGCTACACCTTC. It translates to CASRHRTYLEGYTF.

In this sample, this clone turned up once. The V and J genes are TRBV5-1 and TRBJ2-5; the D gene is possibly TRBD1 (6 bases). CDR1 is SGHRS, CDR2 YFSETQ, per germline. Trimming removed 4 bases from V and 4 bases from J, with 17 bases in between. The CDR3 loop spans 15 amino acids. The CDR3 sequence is CASSPARGSTETQYF. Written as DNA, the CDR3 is TGCGCCAGCAGCCCGGCTAGGGGGTCGACAGAGACCCAGTACTTC. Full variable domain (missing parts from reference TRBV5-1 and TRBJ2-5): KAGVTQTPRYLIKTRGQQVTLSCSPISGHRSVSWYQQTPGQGLQFLFEYFSETQRNKGNFPGRFSGRQFSNSRSEMNVSTLELGDSALYLCASSPARGSTETQYFGPGTRLLVL.